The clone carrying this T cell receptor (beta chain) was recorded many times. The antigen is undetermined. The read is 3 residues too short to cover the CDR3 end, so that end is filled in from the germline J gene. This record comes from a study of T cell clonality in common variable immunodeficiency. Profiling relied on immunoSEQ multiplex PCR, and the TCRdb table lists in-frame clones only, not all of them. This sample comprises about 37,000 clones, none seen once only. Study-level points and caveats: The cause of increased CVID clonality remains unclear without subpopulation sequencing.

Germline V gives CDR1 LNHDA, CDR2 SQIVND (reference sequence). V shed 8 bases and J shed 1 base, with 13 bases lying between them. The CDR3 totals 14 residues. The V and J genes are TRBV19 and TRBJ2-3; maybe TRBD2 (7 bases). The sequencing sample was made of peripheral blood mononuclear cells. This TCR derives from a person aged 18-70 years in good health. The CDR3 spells CASVAGARTDTQYF. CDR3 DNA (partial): TGTGCCAGTGTGGCGGGGGCGCGCACAGATACG.